The 2 T cell receptor beta chains listed next were all sequenced from one sample in a study of T-cell memory formation after mild COVID-19. One entry per CDR3 protein results from TCRdb running MiXCR on the 5' RACE reads. This table has a few hundred thousand distinct CDR3 sequences, roughly a sixth appearing once. Sequenced sample: PBMCs or a T cell subset sorted from them (not recorded which). These receptor sequences come from a man aged 18 to 30 who had mild COVID-19 (a few samples of this study predate the infection). Cell type and time point are not known.

The CDR3 bases are TGTGCCAGCACTTCAAGCCCGGACACCCGGGGCTACACCTTC. Its protein is CASTSSPDTRGYTF. The chain has TRBV6-5 and TRBJ1-2; D perhaps matches TRBD1 (5 bases). From germline, CDR1 is MNHEY and CDR2 SVGAGI. V was shortened by 7 bases and J by 8 bases, with 20 bases between the two germline ends. The CDR3 length is 14 residues.

CDR3 protein: CASSGSGYEQYF. DNA of the CDR3: TGTGCCAGCAGTGGCAGCGGATACGAGCAGTACTTC. The chain recombines TRBV2 with TRBJ2-7, with D possibly being TRBD2 (5 bases). Germline-derived CDR1 and CDR2 are SNHLY and FYNNEI. V was cut by 4 bases and J by 4 bases, with 8 bases left in between. The CDR3 consists of 12 residues. Full variable domain (rest looked up from reference TRBV2 and TRBJ2-7): EPEVTQTPSHQVTQMGQEVILRCVPISNHLYFYWYRQILGQKVEFLVSFYNNEISEKSEIFDDQFSVERPDGSNFTLKIRSTKLEDSAMYFCASSGSGYEQYFGPGTRLTVT.